This T cell receptor beta chain emerged from a study of blood T cell repertoires in COVID-19. CDR1 is LNHDA and CDR2 is SQIVND in the germline V gene (reference sequence). CDR3 length equals 11 residues. Trimming stripped 6 bases from V and 8 bases from J, with 10 bases between. Measured with immunoSEQ multiplex PCR; TCRdb has only the in-frame clones, and not every one. The sample has roughly 160,000 clones, 83% seen once; the top ten hold about 2.1%. The source of this sequence is an elderly woman with acute or convalescent COVID-19. Sequencing was done on a sample of peripheral blood. This chain uses TRBV19 with TRBJ1-2; possibly TRBD1 for D (5 bases). CDR3 amino acids: CASSSGLGYTF. Written as DNA, the CDR3 is TGTGCCAGTAGCTCAGGGTTAGGCTACACCTTC. Full variable domain (outside the CDR3, taken from reference TRBV19 and TRBJ1-2): DGGITQSPKYLFRKEGQNVTLSCEQNLNHDAMYWYRQDPGQGLRLIYYSQIVNDFQKGDIAEGYSVSREKKESFPLTVTSAQKNPTAFYLCASSSGLGYTFGSGTRLTVV.